These 3 T cell receptor beta chains were sequenced from one sample in a study of CXCR3-negative and CXCR3-positive naive CD8 T cells. Findings of the study overall: CXCR3-positive naive cells had more hydrophobic TRB CDR3s than CXCR3-negative naive cells.

Via 5' RACE with UMI labels, TRB cDNA libraries were prepared. TCRdb derives one entry per CDR3 protein from the 5' RACE reads, leaving out DNA. The table lists approximately 130,000 distinct CDR3 sequences. The antigens for these receptors are not known. The sample was naive CXCR3+ CD8+ T cells from blood. The subset is: CD45RO-CCR7+CD27+CD95- naive CD8+ T cells expressing CXCR3 (TNR3+). Source of these receptors: a human donor in good health. Some clones in this sample may be carry-over from other donors' samples.

V and J are TRBV29-1 and TRBJ2-7; TCRdb picks TRBD1, but there is no DNA to check that call. Germline assignment: CDR1 SQVTM and CDR2 ANQGSEA. CDR3 length equals 14 residues. The CDR3 region is CSVEDRGPSYEQYF.

The chain combines TRBV6-1 with TRBJ2-1. The CDR3 covers 13 residues. The germline V gene has CDR1 MNHNS and CDR2 SASEGT. The CDR3 spells CASSDYVGNEQFF.

CDR3 in amino acids: CASSTSSGGPYNEQFF. This chain uses TRBV19 with TRBJ2-1; TCRdb designates TRBD2, a call that cannot be tested without DNA. This CDR3 has 16 amino acids. Germline lookup yields CDR1 LNHDA and CDR2 SQIVND (reference sequence).